This passage covers 8 T cell receptor beta chains from one sample sequenced in a study of shared clonotypes between healthy human individuals. This table comes from immunoSEQ multiplex PCR, and its TCRdb copy is limited to in-frame clones, with some not included. The sample has about 2.2 million clones, about 92% seen once. Cells designated naive CD8 were CD45RO-negative and were positively selected for CCR7, with terminally differentiated effector memory CD45RA+ cells excluded. The source material was naive CD8+ T cells from PBMCs. Receptor source: a young man in good health. Some clones in this sample may be carry-over from other donors' samples.

The rearrangement uses TRBV27 and TRBJ2-1, with D perhaps matching TRBD2 (6 bases). The CDR3 has 16 residues. Germline values: CDR1 MNHEY, CDR2 SMNVEV (reference sequence). V gave up 7 bases and J gave up 4 bases, with 20 bases separating them. CDR3 loop: CASTPGFGSPYNEQFF. CDR3 coding DNA: TGTGCCAGCACCCCGGGATTCGGGAGCCCTTACAATGAGCAGTTCTTC.

The chain recombines TRBV7-9 with TRBJ2-4; possibly TRBD1 or TRBD2 for D (5 bases each). This CDR3 has 17 amino acids. Trimming pared 7 bases from V and 1 base from J, leaving 20 bases between. Germline V gene data show CDR1 as SEHNR and CDR2 as FQNEAQ (reference sequence). The CDR3 here is CASTGTDGSEAKNIQYF. The CDR3 DNA reads as TGTGCCAGCACCGGGACGGATGGGTCTGAGGCCAAAAACATTCAGTACTTC.

The V gene is TRBV27, the J gene TRBJ2-1, with D uncertain. The germline V gene encodes CDR1 MNHEY and CDR2 SMNVEV (reference sequence). The CDR3 loop spans 12 amino acids. Between the trimmed V and J ends, which lost 2 bases and 8 bases, there was a span of 7 bases. CDR3 nucleotides: TGTGCCAGCAGTTTAGGTAGCCATGAGCAGTTCTTC. It encodes CASSLGSHEQFF.

The J gene is TRBJ1-5, the V gene TRBV30; D gene ambiguous. Per germline, CDR1 GTSNPN and CDR2 SVGIG (reference sequence). The V end lost 3 bases, the J end lost 0 bases, and 12 bases lay between the germline ends. CDR3 length: 15 amino acids. The CDR3 DNA reads as TGTGCCTGGAGGGACCGGGAATATAGCAATCAGCCCCAGCATTTT. Amino acids: CAWRDREYSNQPQHF.

V usage is TRBV7-8 and J usage is TRBJ2-1, with 7 nucleotides matching TRBD2. CDR3 length equals 16 residues. Trimming removed 5 bases from V and 1 base from J; junction bases left unmatched: 8. Germline lookup yields CDR1 SGHVS and CDR2 FQNEAQ. The CDR3 reads CASSPGLAASYNEQFF. CDR3 in DNA: TGTGCCAGCAGCCCGGGGCTAGCGGCTTCCTACAATGAGCAGTTCTTC.

The chain employs TRBV10-1 and TRBJ2-1; D is possibly TRBD1 or TRBD2 (5 bases each). Germline CDR1 is WNHNN and CDR2 is SYGVQD (reference sequence). CDR3 length: 14 residues. V dropped 0 bases and J dropped 5 bases, with 8 bases sitting between them. CDR3 loop: CASSESGDDNEQFF. The CDR3 DNA is TGCGCCAGCAGTGAGTCAGGGGACGACAATGAGCAGTTCTTC.

Comments on this clone: Other DNA variants within this sample encode the same CDR3. The rearrangement uses TRBV4-3 and TRBJ2-1, with D tentatively TRBD1 or TRBD2 (6 bases each). The germline V gene has CDR1 LGHNA and CDR2 YSLEER. Trimming removed 0 bases from V and 4 bases from J, with 10 bases in between. CDR3 length: 15 residues. The CDR3 here is CASSQDGGPYNEQFF. CDR3 in DNA: TGCGCCAGCAGCCAAGATGGGGGGCCATACAATGAGCAGTTCTTC.

This sequence joins TRBV2 and TRBJ2-1; D may be TRBD1 (6 bases). Germline V gene sequence: CDR1 SNHLY, CDR2 FYNNEI. V gave up 4 bases and J gave up 6 bases, with 10 bases separating them. The length of the CDR3 is 13 residues. CDR3 nucleotides: TGTGCCAGCAGTGCGGACAGATTCAATGAGCAGTTCTTC. Amino acids: CASSADRFNEQFF.